The 26 T cell receptor beta chains below all came from one sample that was sequenced in a study of neurological immune-mediated disorders. Each CDR3 protein is one row after TCRdb ran MiXCR on the 5' RACE reads. The repertoire has over 55,000 distinct CDR3 sequences, about 2.5% of them found once; the top ten carry 3%. The source material was PBMCs. These receptors came from a man aged 45 to 65 with multiple sclerosis.

In its sample, this clonotype was seen many times. This rearrangement joins TRBV20-1 to TRBJ2-1; tentatively, D is TRBD2 (6 bases). V was cut by 0 bases and J by 6 bases, with 12 bases left in between. Per germline, CDR1 DFQATT and CDR2 SNEGSKA (reference sequence). This CDR3 is built from 14 residues. The CDR3 DNA reads TGCAGTGCTAGAGATTGGGGGGTAGGCAATGAGCAGTTCTTC. This translates into CSARDWGVGNEQFF.

Ten or more counts support this clonotype. J is TRBJ2-1 and V is TRBV7-6, with 10 nucleotides matching TRBD2. The germline V gene has CDR1 SGHVS and CDR2 FNYEAQ. V was pared by 5 bases and J by 6 bases, with 7 bases of the junction left unmatched. The CDR3 length is 15 residues. The CDR3, as DNA: TGTGCCAGCAGCCGACCGGGACTAGCGTCCAATGAGCAGTTCTTC. As protein: CASSRPGLASNEQFF. The full variable domain, rest sourced from reference TRBV7-6 and TRBJ2-1, is GAGVSQSPRYKVTKRGQDVALRCDPISGHVSLYWYRQALGQGPEFLTYFNYEAQQDKSGLPNDRFSAERPEGSISTLTIQRTEQRDSAMYRCASSRPGLASNEQFFGPGTRLTVL.

This clonotype was observed many times. This rearrangement joins TRBV5-5 to TRBJ2-1; TRBD1 might be the D (6 bases). Germline V gene data show CDR1 as SGHKS and CDR2 as YYEKEE (reference sequence). CDR3 length equals 13 residues. The germline V and J ends were trimmed by 4 bases and 8 bases, with 13 bases remaining between them. The CDR3 spells CASSLTGGHEQFF. The DNA for the CDR3 is TGTGCCAGCAGCCTGACAGGTGGTCATGAGCAGTTCTTC.

In its sample, this clonotype was seen many times. A read error may produce the germline difference seen at one junction end. V and J are TRBV5-8 and TRBJ1-2; D not certain. This CDR3 has 11 residues. Germline lookup yields CDR1 SGHTS and CDR2 YDEGEE. CDR3 nucleotides: TGTGCCAGCAGCTTGGAGCGGGTCCTATTCTTC. Protein: CASSLERVLFF.

Ten or more counts support this clonotype. This rearrangement joins TRBV4-3 to TRBJ2-3; tentative D call: TRBD1 (5 bases). Trimming shortened V by 4 bases and J by 2 bases, and 13 bases separated the two germline ends. Germline assignment: CDR1 LGHNA and CDR2 YSLEER. There are 15 residues in the CDR3. This CDR3 is CASSPRRGDTDTQYF. CDR3 sequence (DNA): TGCGCCAGCAGCCCCAGAAGGGGTGACACAGATACGCAGTATTTT.

This clonotype was seen at least ten times. The V and J genes are TRBV20-1 and TRBJ2-1; TRBD2 matches 8 bases. Germline-derived CDR1 and CDR2 are DFQATT and SNEGSKA (reference sequence). The CDR3 has 13 amino acids. Germline trimming cut 3 bases from V and 6 bases from J; bases unmatched to any gene: 4. The CDR3, as DNA: TGCAGTGCTAGCGGGGGGGCCCCCAATGAGCAGTTCTTC. Translated, it gives CSASGGAPNEQFF.

This clonotype has a count of ten or more. The chain is built from TRBV10-3 and TRBJ2-3, with a possible D match to TRBD2 (5 bases). The germline V and J ends were trimmed by 2 bases and 0 bases, with 9 bases remaining between them. The CDR3 loop spans 15 amino acids. Germline values: CDR1 ENHRY, CDR2 SYGVKD. This CDR3 reads CAISEDRGSTDTQYF. The DNA for the CDR3 is TGTGCCATCAGTGAGGACCGAGGGAGCACAGATACGCAGTATTTT.

This clonotype was counted many times. V is TRBV7-9 and J is TRBJ2-1; TRBD2 might be the D (5 bases). Trimming took off 6 bases at V and 10 bases at J, with 13 bases between the two ends. The CDR3 contains 12 residues. Germline V gene data show CDR1 as SEHNR and CDR2 as FQNEAQ (reference sequence). The CDR3 DNA follows: TGTGCCAGCAGTTCAGGACTGGAGGAGCAGTTCTTC. Residues: CASSSGLEEQFF.

In the case of this clonotype: A much larger clone lies one base from this, so it may be a read error. This CDR3 is CASSPTRRTDTQYF. In DNA form, the CDR3 reads TGTGCCAGCAGCCCTACCAGACGCACAGATACGCAGTATTTT. V usage is TRBV6-5 and J usage is TRBJ2-3; D unclear. Trimming pared 6 bases from V and 1 base from J, leaving 11 bases between. The CDR3 spans 14 residues. From germline, CDR1 is MNHEY and CDR2 SVGAGI.

This clonotype is categorized as medium-sized. The chain recombines TRBV6-2 or TRBV6-3 with TRBJ2-7; D is undetermined. Germline assignment: CDR1 MNHEY and CDR2 SVGEGT. V lost 4 bases to trimming and J lost 5 bases, with 6 bases between them. This CDR3 region has 11 residues. CDR3 bases: TGTGCCAGCAGTTTCCCTGACGAGCAGTACTTC. Amino acids: CASSFPDEQYF.

The rearrangement uses TRBV10-3 and TRBJ1-6; 9 positions match TRBD1. V was pared by 11 bases and J by 8 bases, with 4 bases of the junction left unmatched. Germline values: CDR1 ENHRY, CDR2 SYGVKD. This CDR3 region has 12 residues. CDR3 sequence reads: CAARDRDSPLHF. For the CDR3, the DNA is TGTGCCGCCCGGGACAGGGATTCACCCCTCCACTTT.

This clonotype was observed at least ten times. DNA of the CDR3: TGTGCCATCAGTGCCAGGGGGAACTATGGCTACACCTTC. Translated, it gives CAISARGNYGYTF. This chain links TRBV10-3 with TRBJ1-2, with TRBD1 identical over 7 bases. Trimming at V came to 4 bases and at J to 2 bases, leaving 1 base not matched to a gene. There are 13 residues in the CDR3. Germline-derived CDR1 and CDR2 are ENHRY and SYGVKD.

This clonotype was observed many times. The chain carries TRBV9 and TRBJ2-7, with 12 bases matching TRBD1. Germline CDR1 is SGDLS and CDR2 is YYNGEE. The V segment lost 4 bases and the J segment 6 bases; nucleotides outside the gene matches: 5. The CDR3 contains 14 residues. CDR3 bases: TGTGCCAGCAGCCCGGGACAGGGGGCGACCGAGCAGTACTTC. Its protein is CASSPGQGATEQYF.

This clonotype showed up many times. The gene calls are TRBV12-3 or TRBV12-4 and TRBJ2-5; D may match TRBD1 or TRBD2 (5 bases each). Trimming removed 6 bases from V and 4 bases from J, with 9 bases in between. The length of the CDR3 is 12 residues. CDR3 region: CASSGTRETQYF. The CDR3 DNA reads as TGTGCCAGCAGCGGGACCAGAGAGACCCAGTACTTC.

This clonotype was seen ten or more times. The chain employs TRBV6-2 or TRBV6-3 and TRBJ2-1; TRBD2 matches at 10 bases. The ends lost 2 bases at V and 0 bases at J; junction bases unmatched: 10. Germline assignment: CDR1 MNHEY and CDR2 SVGEGT. CDR3 length equals 19 residues. DNA for the CDR3: TGTGCCAGCAGTTACGCCCTAGCGGGGGACCAAAGCTCCTACAATGAGCAGTTCTTC. It is translated as CASSYALAGDQSSYNEQFF.

This clonotype was detected ten times or more. This chain joins TRBV24-1 and TRBJ2-3; D ambiguous. Trimming left V 5 bases short and J 0 bases short, with 8 bases between. Germline CDR1 is KGHDR and CDR2 is SFDVKD. This CDR3 region has 14 residues. The DNA of the CDR3 is TGTGCCACCAGTGCCGATCCTAGCACAGATACGCAGTATTTT. Translating it yields CATSADPSTDTQYF.

This chain connects TRBV20-1 to TRBJ1-5; D possibly corresponds to TRBD1 (5 bases). V was pared by 6 bases and J by 4 bases, with 19 bases between. The CDR3 runs to 15 residues. From germline, CDR1 is DFQATT and CDR2 SNEGSKA (reference sequence). This CDR3 is CSAAFGGLGNQPQHF. DNA of the CDR3: TGCAGTGCGGCATTCGGGGGGTTAGGAAATCAGCCCCAGCATTTT.

This clonotype was observed many times. The V gene is TRBV20-1, the J gene TRBJ1-5; 9 bases fit TRBD1. V shed 6 bases and J 3 bases; nucleotides not matched to a gene: 6. This CDR3 spans 14 amino acids. Germline lookup yields CDR1 DFQATT and CDR2 SNEGSKA (reference sequence). This chain's CDR3 is CSAKTGGDNQPQHF. The CDR3 DNA reads as TGCAGTGCGAAGACAGGGGGGGACAATCAGCCCCAGCATTTT.

Regarding this clonotype: At one of its ends the junction is not consistent with the germline gene, which may arise from a read error. The chain is built from TRBV5-6 and TRBJ1-6, with D possibly being TRBD1 (5 bases). Germline assignment: CDR1 SGHDT and CDR2 YYEEEE. CDR3 length: 15 residues. The CDR3 DNA is TGTGCCAGCAGCCACGGGACGGACTATAATTCAACCCTCAACTTT. Translation gives CASSHGTDYNSTLNF.

At least ten counts were recorded for this clonotype. The rearrangement uses TRBV5-1 and TRBJ2-7, with D unresolved. The CDR3 extends over 17 amino acids. V lost 0 bases to trimming and J lost 4 bases, with 20 bases between them. The germline V gene encodes CDR1 SGHRS and CDR2 YFSETQ. The CDR3 DNA is TGCGCCAGCAGCTTGGGGGGTCTTCACACCGCCTCTTACGAGCAGTACTTC. Translating it yields CASSLGGLHTASYEQYF.

This clonotype was seen many times. The V gene is TRBV5-5, the J gene TRBJ2-3; 9 positions match TRBD1. The V segment lost 4 bases and the J segment 3 bases; nucleotides outside the gene matches: 15. The germline CDR1 and CDR2 sequences are SGHKS and YYEKEE (reference sequence). The CDR3 sequence is 18 residues long. CDR3 loop: CASSKVVRDRVLTDTQYF. CDR3 DNA sequence: TGTGCCAGCAGCAAGGTGGTCCGGGACAGGGTTTTAACAGATACGCAGTATTTT.

This clonotype appeared many times. This chain joins TRBV9 and TRBJ2-1; D perhaps matches TRBD2 (5 bases). The CDR3 length is 13 residues. V lost 3 bases, J lost 2 bases, and 6 bases lay in between. Germline CDR1 SGDLS, CDR2 YYNGEE. The CDR3 reads CASSAGAYNEQFF. The DNA of the CDR3 is TGTGCCAGCAGCGCCGGGGCCTACAATGAGCAGTTCTTC. The full variable domain, in which reference TRBV9 and TRBJ2-1 provide the parts outside the CDR3, is DSGVTQTPKHLITATGQRVTLRCSPRSGDLSVYWYQQSLDQGLQFLIQYYNGEERAKGNILERFSAQQFPDLHSELNLSSLELGDSALYFCASSAGAYNEQFFGPGTRLTVL.

This clonotype was counted ten times or more. The rearrangement joins TRBV24-1 to TRBJ2-7; a possible D gene is TRBD1 (5 bases). This CDR3 is built from 13 residues. The V end lost 4 bases, the J end lost 6 bases, and 12 bases lay between the germline ends. The germline CDR1 and CDR2 sequences are KGHDR and SFDVKD. CDR3 in amino acids: CATSEGVSSEQYF. The CDR3, as DNA: TGTGCCACCAGTGAAGGGGTCTCGAGCGAGCAGTACTTC.

The chain recombines TRBV11-3 with TRBJ2-2, with a weak D call TRBD1 (5 bases). The V and J ends lost 7 bases and 8 bases respectively, with 14 bases between them. Germline loops: CDR1 SGHNT, CDR2 YENEEA. This CDR3 contains 13 residues. CDR3 sequence (DNA): TGTGCCAGCAAAGGGGCCCTCCCTGGGGAGCTGTTTTTT. It codes for CASKGALPGELFF.

This clonotype has at least ten counts. This sequence joins TRBV10-3 and TRBJ1-1, with D hard to call. Germline assignment: CDR1 ENHRY and CDR2 SYGVKD. V lost 6 bases and J lost 1, with 9 bases in between. This CDR3 has 13 amino acids. Here the CDR3 reads CAIRRERNTEAFF. The CDR3 nucleotides read TGTGCCATCAGGCGTGAAAGGAACACTGAAGCTTTCTTT.

This clonotype occurred many times. The chain joins TRBV10-3 to TRBJ2-7; D gene unclear. Trimming shortened V by 3 bases and J by 3 bases, and 12 bases separated the two germline ends. There are 14 residues in the CDR3. In germline, CDR1 is ENHRY, CDR2 SYGVKD. The chain's CDR3 is CAISEGIGVYEQYF. CDR3 in DNA: TGTGCCATCAGTGAAGGTATTGGGGTCTACGAGCAGTACTTC.